A single sample is the source of the 28 T cell receptor beta chains below, sequenced in a study of blood T cell repertoires in COVID-19. Using immunoSEQ multiplex PCR, the repertoire was profiled, and TCRdb retains in-frame clones only, with some absent. The sample has about 46,000 clones; around 90% are singletons. The sample taken for sequencing was peripheral blood. The receptors derive from a man aged 45-65 years with acute or convalescent COVID-19.

The chain is built from TRBV3-1 (or the pseudogene TRBV3-2) and TRBJ1-6; D is perhaps TRBD1 (5 bases). CDR3 length equals 16 residues. Germline lookup yields CDR1 LGHDT and CDR2 YNNKEL (reference sequence). V was pared by 1 base and J by 7 bases, with 14 bases between. The CDR3 coding sequence is TGTGCCAGCAGCCAAGGATTAGTGACAGTAAATTCACCCCTCCACTTT. Protein: CASSQGLVTVNSPLHF.

This sequence joins TRBV24-1 and TRBJ2-5, with TRBD1 identical over 7 bases. Trimming took 4 bases from V and 3 from J; bases not matched to a gene: 7. The CDR3 spans 15 residues. Looked up from germline, CDR1 is KGHDR and CDR2 is SFDVKD. The DNA of the CDR3 is TGTGCCACCAGTGACCCGGACAGGTTGGAAGAGACCCAGTACTTC. It translates to CATSDPDRLEETQYF.

The CDR3 DNA reads TGTGCCAGTAGATACGACAGGGTAGAAGGAAAGGCGCAGTATTTT. Translating gives CASRYDRVEGKAQYF. The V call is TRBV19, the J call TRBJ2-3; 7 bases agree with TRBD1. Germline CDR1 LNHDA, CDR2 SQIVND (reference sequence). CDR3 length: 15 amino acids. With 6 bases clipped from V and 10 bases from J, the junction kept 16 bases outside the gene matches. Filled out from reference TRBV19 and TRBJ2-3, the complete variable domain reads DGGITQSPKYLFRKEGQNVTLSCEQNLNHDAMYWYRQDPGQGLRLIYYSQIVNDFQKGDIAEGYSVSREKKESFPLTVTSAQKNPTAFYLCASRYDRVEGKAQYFGPGTRLTVL.

There are a few counts of this clone. CDR3 in DNA: TGTGCCAGTAGTATAAATGGCTATGAGCAGTTCTTC. This encodes CASSINGYEQFF. This chain joins TRBV19 and TRBJ2-1; the D is unclear. The V gene lost 2 bases and the J gene lost 8 bases, with 7 bases spanning the gap. CDR1 and CDR2 (germline): LNHDA, SQIVND (reference sequence). The length of the CDR3 is 12 residues.

This clone was seen more than once but under ten times. V and J are TRBV3-1 (or the pseudogene TRBV3-2) and TRBJ1-5; D possibly corresponds to TRBD1 (5 bases). Per the germline V gene, CDR1 is LGHDT and CDR2 is YNNKEL (reference sequence). V was trimmed by 1 base and J by 3 bases, leaving 19 bases between them. The CDR3 spans 18 residues. The CDR3 DNA sequence: TGTGCCAGCAGCCAAGCTAAAACCCCGGGGGGTTTCAATCAGCCCCAGCATTTT. Protein product: CASSQAKTPGGFNQPQHF.

The gene calls are TRBV2 and TRBJ1-2; 9 bases are shared with TRBD1. Germline V CDR1 and CDR2: SNHLY, FYNNEI. The CDR3 totals 18 residues. V dropped 4 bases and J dropped 6; count of bases not matched to a gene: 18. In DNA form, the CDR3 reads TGTGCCAGCAGTGGCCGACCGGGACAGGGTCTTAGGGTGCATGGCTACACCTTC. It encodes CASSGRPGQGLRVHGYTF.

The sample holds a few counts of this clone. This chain links TRBV19 with TRBJ2-6; perhaps TRBD2 as D (5 bases). The CDR3 consists of 17 residues. Germline CDR1 LNHDA, CDR2 SQIVND (reference sequence). V was cut by 3 bases and J by 0 bases, with 12 bases left in between. CDR3: CASSISLASSGANVLTF. Here the CDR3 DNA reads TGTGCCAGTAGTATCAGCCTAGCCAGCTCTGGGGCCAACGTCCTGACTTTC.

The chain links TRBV3-1 (or the pseudogene TRBV3-2) to TRBJ1-1; TRBD1 might be the D (5 bases). The V and J ends lost 0 bases and 1 base respectively, with 9 bases between them. Germline V lookup: CDR1 LGHDT, CDR2 YNNKEL (reference sequence). CDR3 length: 15 residues. The CDR3 spells CASSQDTGPNTEAFF. The CDR3 region has the DNA TGTGCCAGCAGCCAAGATACAGGACCGAACACTGAAGCTTTCTTT.

The chain employs TRBV6-5 and TRBJ1-1, with D perhaps TRBD1 (5 bases). From germline, CDR1 is MNHEY and CDR2 SVGAGI. The CDR3 is made up of 13 amino acids. The V end lost 7 bases, the J end lost 1 base, and 10 bases lay between the germline ends. For the CDR3, the DNA is TGTGCCAGCACCTGGACACAGAACACTGAAGCTTTCTTT. Its protein is CASTWTQNTEAFF.

V and J are TRBV28 and TRBJ2-1; 8 bases fit TRBD2. CDR1 and CDR2 from the germline V gene are MDHEN and SYDVKM. The CDR3 spans 17 residues. The junction had 17 bases not matched to a gene; V was cut back by 6 bases and J by 7 bases. The CDR3 coding sequence is TGTGCCAGCAGCTCCGCCTACGAGAGCGGGAGAAATAATGAGCAGTTCTTC. Amino acid sequence: CASSSAYESGRNNEQFF. Combining the CDR3 with reference TRBV28 and TRBJ2-1 gives the whole variable domain DVKVTQSSRYLVKRTGEKVFLECVQDMDHENMFWYRQDPGLGLRLIYFSYDVKMKEKGDIPEGYSVSREKKERFSLILESASTNQTSMYLCASSSAYESGRNNEQFFGPGTRLTVL.

For the CDR3, the DNA is TGTGCCAGCAGTCCTAAGACAGGGTCGAACACTGAAGCTTTCTTT. Protein product: CASSPKTGSNTEAFF. The rearrangement joins TRBV5-4 to TRBJ1-1, with 7 bases that match TRBD1. The CDR3 loop spans 15 amino acids. V lost 5 bases and J lost 1; bases outside the gene matches: 8. CDR1 is SGHNT, CDR2 YYREEE, per germline (reference sequence).

The chain employs TRBV19 and TRBJ2-2, with TRBD1 matching over 9 bases. V was pared by 3 bases and J by 7 bases, with 9 bases of the junction left unmatched. CDR1 and CDR2 (germline): LNHDA, SQIVND (reference sequence). The length of the CDR3 is 16 residues. The CDR3 DNA is TGTGCCAGTAGTATTAACAGGGGGCGTGAGGGCGGGGAGCTGTTTTTT. It codes for CASSINRGREGGELFF.

CDR3 sequence reads: CASSSLTRSRTNEQFF. CDR3 DNA sequence: TGTGCCAGCAGCTCCCTTACCAGGTCCCGTACCAATGAGCAGTTCTTC. The rearrangement joins TRBV11-2 to TRBJ2-1; D ambiguous. From germline, CDR1 is SGHAT and CDR2 FQNNGV. V lost 4 bases to trimming and J lost 6 bases, with 19 bases between them. CDR3 length: 16 residues.

The chain carries TRBV9 and TRBJ2-3; the D is unclear. Germline CDR1 is SGDLS and CDR2 is YYNGEE. V dropped 5 bases and J dropped 5 bases, with 12 bases sitting between them. The CDR3 extends over 13 amino acids. In DNA form, the CDR3 reads TGTGCCAGCAGTACCAGTAGCCTAGATACGCAGTATTTT. Translating it yields CASSTSSLDTQYF.

This chain joins TRBV10-3 and TRBJ2-2; perhaps TRBD2 as D (5 bases). The CDR3 loop spans 13 amino acids. Germline CDR1 is ENHRY and CDR2 is SYGVKD. Trimming removed 5 bases from V and 7 bases from J, with 11 bases in between. Here the CDR3 reads CAISLRAYGELFF. Here the CDR3 DNA reads TGTGCCATCAGTTTGAGGGCGTACGGGGAGCTGTTTTTT.

V is TRBV15 and J is TRBJ1-5; D ambiguous. The germline V gene has CDR1 LNHNV and CDR2 YYDKDF (reference sequence). V was pared by 1 base and J by 7 bases, with 8 bases between. The CDR3 has 13 residues. CDR3 loop: CATSRGAGQPQHF. Written as DNA, the CDR3 is TGTGCCACCAGCAGAGGTGCGGGACAGCCCCAGCATTTT. The full variable domain, its missing parts supplied by reference TRBV15 and TRBJ1-5, is DAMVIQNPRYQVTQFGKPVTLSCSQTLNHNVMYWYQQKSSQAPKLLFHYYDKDFNNEADTPDNFQSRRPNTSFCFLDIRSPGLGDTAMYLCATSRGAGQPQHFGDGTRLSIL.

This clone was observed once. The V gene is TRBV6-5, the J gene TRBJ1-2; 9 bases map to TRBD1. CDR1 is MNHEY, CDR2 SVGAGI, per germline. This CDR3 has 12 residues. J gave up 5 bases and V 6 bases, and 1 base lay outside the gene matches. For the CDR3, the DNA is TGTGCCAGCAGGACAGGGGGGTATGGCTACACCTTC. It translates to CASRTGGYGYTF.

The rearrangement links TRBV30 to TRBJ1-2, with D possibly TRBD1 on 5 matching bases. This CDR3 comprises 14 residues. Trimming removed 2 bases from V and 8 bases from J, with 18 bases in between. Germline CDR1 reads GTSNPN; CDR2 reads SVGIG (reference sequence). In DNA, the CDR3 is TGTGCCTGGAGTACCTCCGGGGGGAAAAGGGGCTACACCTTC. Translation gives CAWSTSGGKRGYTF.

This sequence joins TRBV18 and TRBJ1-1; D remains ambiguous. Germline assignment: CDR1 KGHSH and CDR2 LQKENI. With 3 bases removed from V and 0 bases from J, the gap between germline ends came to 8 bases. The CDR3 is 14 residues long. CDR3 sequence (DNA): TGTGCCAGCTCACCGTCACAGATGAACACTGAAGCTTTCTTT. Translation gives CASSPSQMNTEAFF. The whole variable domain, filled in from reference TRBV18 and TRBJ1-1, reads NAGVMQNPRHLVRRRGQEARLRCSPMKGHSHVYWYRQLPEEGLKFMVYLQKENIIDESGMPKERFSAEFPKEGPSILRIQQVVRGDSAAYFCASSPSQMNTEAFFGQGTRLTVV.

There are a few counts of this clone. The V call is TRBV11-3, the J call TRBJ2-5; TRBD2 is a possible D gene (5 bases). Per the germline V gene, CDR1 is SGHNT and CDR2 is YENEEA. Trimming stripped 1 base from V and 2 bases from J, with 11 bases between. The length of the CDR3 is 15 residues. As DNA, the CDR3 is TGTGCCAGCAGCTTAGGACTGGACTCTCAAGAGACCCAGTACTTC. Amino acids: CASSLGLDSQETQYF.

The V call is TRBV7-8, the J call TRBJ1-5, with D possibly matching TRBD1 (5 bases). CDR3 length: 18 amino acids. Germline CDR1 SGHVS, CDR2 FQNEAQ. V was shortened by 1 base and J by 5 bases, with 21 bases between the two germline ends. CDR3 residues: CASSLDPQGRYSDQPQHF. CDR3 sequence (DNA): TGTGCCAGCAGCTTAGATCCCCAGGGAAGGTACTCGGATCAGCCCCAGCATTTT.

The chain uses TRBV9 and TRBJ2-5, with D possibly matching TRBD2 (5 bases). Trimming removed 5 bases at V and 0 bases at J, with 11 bases between. CDR1 and CDR2 from the germline V gene are SGDLS and YYNGEE. The CDR3 sequence is 14 residues long. CDR3 loop: CASSGWEYQETQYF. DNA of the CDR3: TGTGCCAGCAGTGGTTGGGAGTACCAAGAGACCCAGTACTTC.

The chain recombines TRBV27 with TRBJ2-7; D is possibly TRBD1 (6 bases). Germline V gives CDR1 MNHEY, CDR2 SMNVEV (reference sequence). The CDR3 is made up of 13 amino acids. With 6 bases removed from V and 5 bases from J, the gap between germline ends came to 14 bases. The CDR3 sequence: CASRHVGANEQYF. In DNA, the CDR3 is TGTGCCAGCAGGCACGTGGGGGCCAACGAGCAGTACTTC.

V and J are TRBV5-1 and TRBJ1-4, with TRBD1 as a possible D gene (5 bases). The CDR3 runs 14 residues. Germline CDR1 reads SGHRS; CDR2 reads YFSETQ. Deletions cut 0 bases from V and 8 bases from J, with 11 bases between. The DNA of the CDR3 is TGCGCCAGCAGCTTGGTCGCAGGGCACGAAAAACTGTTTTTT. It translates to CASSLVAGHEKLFF.

This clone appeared a single time. It is unclear where the CDR3 begins or ends on the DNA, so no DNA is shown, and the CDR3 is as TCRdb lists it. This chain connects TRBV18 to TRBJ2-3; no DNA check was done on the table's D call, TRBD1. Germline V CDR1 and CDR2: KGHSH, LQKENI. The CDR3 is 15 residues long, ends included. The CDR3 reads CASSPGQHFGSTQYF.

The CDR3 here is CASSQGLAGTFEQFF. The CDR3 DNA sequence: TGTGCCAGCTCACAGGGACTAGCGGGAACTTTTGAGCAGTTCTTC. The chain links TRBV18 to TRBJ2-1; the match to TRBD2 covers 13 bases. Germline V gives CDR1 KGHSH, CDR2 LQKENI. Trimming at V came to 4 bases and at J to 9 bases, leaving 6 bases not matched to a gene. The CDR3 is made up of 15 amino acids.

This chain links TRBV19 with TRBJ1-4, with 8 positions matching TRBD1. V dropped 5 bases and J dropped 6; count of bases not matched to a gene: 2. Germline assignment: CDR1 LNHDA and CDR2 SQIVND (reference sequence). The CDR3 has 13 amino acids. CDR3 amino acids: CASSGQGDEKLFF. The CDR3 DNA reads as TGTGCCAGTAGTGGACAGGGAGATGAAAAACTGTTTTTT. The full variable domain, its missing parts supplied by reference TRBV19 and TRBJ1-4, is DGGITQSPKYLFRKEGQNVTLSCEQNLNHDAMYWYRQDPGQGLRLIYYSQIVNDFQKGDIAEGYSVSREKKESFPLTVTSAQKNPTAFYLCASSGQGDEKLFFGSGTQLSVL.

The chain couples TRBV3-1 (or the pseudogene TRBV3-2) to TRBJ2-1; 14 positions agree with TRBD2. The CDR3 length is 18 residues. With 4 bases clipped from V and 4 bases from J, the junction kept 9 bases outside the gene matches. The germline V gene has CDR1 LGHDT and CDR2 YNNKEL (reference sequence). For the CDR3, the DNA is TGTGCCAGCAGCCTTAGCCGGACTAGCGGGGGGCTTTACAATGAGCAGTTCTTC. Translated, it gives CASSLSRTSGGLYNEQFF.